This TCR beta chain was sequenced during a study of blood T cell repertoires in COVID-19. Overall study context: Both acute and convalescent COVID-19 samples were obtained from the United States, Italy and Spain. T cells, B-cell-depleted T cells, or PBMCs supplied cDNA or gDNA.

Authors' processing steps: Amplification from reference gene primers served as the basis for estimated nucleated cell counts. Sequenced by immunoSEQ multiplex PCR; TCRdb stores in-frame clones only, minus some. That table furnishes V, J and clone size, whereas the DNA furnished D and trimming. The sample includes some 98,000 clones, under 90% of them seen just once. Sequencing was performed on peripheral blood. This receptor was identified in a human donor in a cohort sampled during active COVID-19.

In DNA, the CDR3 is TGTGCCAGCAGCTTAGTCTCGGGCGGGCCCTTCACAGATACGCAGTATTTT. Protein product: CASSLVSGGPFTDTQYF. The chain combines TRBV7-9 with TRBJ2-3; TRBD2 is a possible D gene (5 bases). Germline CDR1 SEHNR, CDR2 FQNEAQ (reference sequence). The CDR3 consists of 17 residues. V was cut by 1 base and J by 2 bases, with 16 bases left in between.